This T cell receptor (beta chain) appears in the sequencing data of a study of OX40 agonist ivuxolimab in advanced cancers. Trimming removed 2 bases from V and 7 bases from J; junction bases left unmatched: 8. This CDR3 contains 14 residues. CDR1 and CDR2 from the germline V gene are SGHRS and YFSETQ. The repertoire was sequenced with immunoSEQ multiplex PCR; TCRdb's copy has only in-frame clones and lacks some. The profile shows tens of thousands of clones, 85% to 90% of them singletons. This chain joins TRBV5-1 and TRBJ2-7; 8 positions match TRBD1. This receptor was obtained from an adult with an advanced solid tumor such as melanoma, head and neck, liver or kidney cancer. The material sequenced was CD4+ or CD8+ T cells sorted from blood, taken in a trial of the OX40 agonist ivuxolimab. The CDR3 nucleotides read TGCGCCAGCAGCTTACGACAGGGGTCGGGGGAGCAGTACTTC. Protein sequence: CASSLRQGSGEQYF. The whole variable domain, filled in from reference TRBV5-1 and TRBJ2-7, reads KAGVTQTPRYLIKTRGQQVTLSCSPISGHRSVSWYQQTPGQGLQFLFEYFSETQRNKGNFPGRFSGRQFSNSRSEMNVSTLELGDSALYLCASSLRQGSGEQYFGPGTRLTVT.